These 16 T cell receptor beta chains were all obtained from the same sample, sequenced in a study of T cells expressing NK-cell markers. TCRdb reprocessed the 5' RACE reads and stores each CDR3 protein as one record, lacking DNA. The clone table shows some 460,000 distinct CDR3 sequences, with the ten largest holding about 1.5%. Sequencing was performed on blood T cells: a sorted CD56 or NKG2C T cell subset, CD4+ or CD8+ T cells, or bulk PBMC T cells (not recorded which). These receptor sequences come from a woman aged 45-65 years in good health.

The chain combines TRBV7-9 with TRBJ1-5; TCRdb's D gene call, TRBD1, goes unchecked for lack of DNA. The CDR3 totals 13 residues. Germline V lookup: CDR1 SEHNR, CDR2 FQNEAQ (reference sequence). CDR3: CASSTGGGQPQHF.

The chain uses TRBV2 and TRBJ2-1; checking the TCRdb D call of TRBD2 is not possible without DNA. Germline V lookup: CDR1 SNHLY, CDR2 FYNNEI. There are 13 residues in the CDR3. Here the CDR3 reads CASKGWTGDEQFF.

This sequence joins TRBV6-1 and TRBJ1-5. Germline V gives CDR1 MNHNS, CDR2 SASEGT. The CDR3 spans 14 residues. CDR3 sequence: CASSENEQRQPQHF.

V gene TRBV20-1 combines with J gene TRBJ1-1. Per the germline V gene, CDR1 is DFQATT and CDR2 is SNEGSKA (reference sequence). CDR3 length: 14 amino acids. CDR3 sequence reads: CSARGWHLNTEAFF.

The chain joins TRBV5-1 to TRBJ2-4; TCRdb selects TRBD1, and the lack of DNA leaves this call unchecked. The CDR3 length is 15 residues. CDR1 is SGHRS, CDR2 YFSETQ, per germline. CDR3 sequence reads: CASSLVQGDWNIQYF.

This chain uses TRBV5-1 with TRBJ2-6; checking the TCRdb D call of TRBD1 is not possible without DNA. The germline V gene has CDR1 SGHRS and CDR2 YFSETQ. The CDR3 runs 17 residues. The CDR3 sequence is CASSLRTGDSGANVLTF.

The J gene is TRBJ2-2, the V gene TRBV24-1; without DNA, the TCRdb call of TRBD1 cannot be checked. There are 16 residues in the CDR3. From germline, CDR1 is KGHDR and CDR2 SFDVKD. The CDR3 loop is CATSDLTDRFAGELFF.

This chain uses TRBV7-9 with TRBJ2-3; TCRdb returns TRBD2, unconfirmable since there is no DNA. Germline-derived CDR1 and CDR2 are SEHNR and FQNEAQ (reference sequence). The CDR3 is 19 residues long. The CDR3 loop is CASRTLDRLGFIYTDTQYF.

The genes are TRBV15 and TRBJ2-1; TCRdb designates TRBD2, a call that cannot be tested without DNA. The CDR3 length is 14 residues. The germline CDR1 and CDR2 sequences are LNHNV and YYDKDF (reference sequence). The CDR3 region is CATTPGLLSHEQFF.

The genes are TRBV18 and TRBJ1-1. The CDR3 sequence is 13 residues long. Germline lookup yields CDR1 KGHSH and CDR2 LQKENI. CDR3 amino acids: CASSRGFDTEAFF.

The CDR3 reads CSALGTSGSTDTQYF. This chain connects TRBV29-1 to TRBJ2-3; with no DNA, the TCRdb D assignment of TRBD2 cannot be verified. Germline CDR1 and CDR2: SQVTM and ANQGSEA. This CDR3 has 15 amino acids.

The V gene is TRBV29-1, the J gene TRBJ2-7; there is no DNA to check the TCRdb D call of TRBD1. The CDR3 is 11 residues long. In germline, CDR1 is SQVTM, CDR2 ANQGSEA. CDR3 sequence reads: CSVSQAVEQYF.

J is TRBJ1-1 and V is TRBV18; the TCRdb D gene call, TRBD1, has no DNA to confirm it. The germline gives CDR1 KGHSH, CDR2 LQKENI. CDR3 length: 17 residues. CDR3 protein: CASSPPIGGLMNTEAFF.

The rearrangement uses TRBV5-6 and TRBJ1-5; checking the TCRdb D call of TRBD1 is not possible without DNA. This CDR3 spans 15 amino acids. CDR1 and CDR2 from the germline V gene are SGHDT and YYEEEE. CDR3 amino acids: CASSLGAPGGQPQHF.

The chain is built from TRBV11-2 and TRBJ2-2. CDR1 is SGHAT and CDR2 is FQNNGV in the germline V gene. There are 15 residues in the CDR3. The CDR3 loop reads CASSLAATNTGELFF.

This chain links TRBV3-1 with TRBJ2-3. Germline V gene data show CDR1 as LGHDT and CDR2 as YNNKEL (reference sequence). The CDR3 totals 16 residues. The CDR3 reads CASSQDLRTSTDTQYF.